What follows are 25 T cell receptor beta chains derived from one specimen sequenced in a study of beta chain features in type 1 diabetes. Isolated RNA was reverse transcribed in full, so expressed TCRB transcripts were sequenced. The table came from immunoSEQ multiplex PCR; TCRdb's copy has only in-frame clones and leaves some out. The profile shows more than 150,000 clones, just over 9% of them singletons. Sequenced: central memory CD4+ T cells from blood. The receptors here all came from a woman in her late teens or twenties in good health.

This clone was seen more than once but under ten times. The V gene is TRBV5-6, the J gene TRBJ1-1; no definite D call. Germline-derived CDR1 and CDR2 are SGHDT and YYEEEE. The V and J ends lost 3 bases and 9 bases respectively, with 12 bases between them. The CDR3 contains 12 residues. CDR3 amino acids: CASSSSSAKAFF. CDR3 bases: TGTGCCAGCAGCTCTAGCTCGGCAAAAGCTTTCTTT.

The chain links TRBV5-1 to TRBJ1-1; D is possibly TRBD1 (6 bases). The CDR3 extends over 15 amino acids. Trimming removed 3 bases at V and 0 bases at J, with 12 bases between. Looked up from germline, CDR1 is SGHRS and CDR2 is YFSETQ. DNA of the CDR3: TGCGCCAGCAGCTCGGACAGTTCCATGAACACTGAAGCTTTCTTT. It encodes CASSSDSSMNTEAFF.

This clone was detected a few times. The rearrangement joins TRBV5-1 to TRBJ2-1; a possible D gene is TRBD2 (6 bases). V lost 3 bases and J 5 bases, leaving 15 bases between the germline ends. CDR1 is SGHRS, CDR2 YFSETQ, per germline. The CDR3 extends over 15 amino acids. The chain's CDR3 is CASSYRTTGNNEQFF. DNA of the CDR3: TGCGCCAGCAGCTACCGGACTACCGGGAACAATGAGCAGTTCTTC.

This chain uses TRBV11-2 with TRBJ2-3; 11 bases match TRBD2. With 1 base clipped from V and 6 bases from J, the junction kept 6 bases outside the gene matches. The CDR3 totals 16 residues. In germline, CDR1 is SGHAT, CDR2 FQNNGV. DNA of the CDR3: TGTGCCAGCAGCTTAGTAGCGGGGGGGCCAGCCGATACGCAGTATTTT. Protein: CASSLVAGGPADTQYF.

This clone was counted a few times. The gene calls are TRBV11-2 and TRBJ2-7; D uncertain. This CDR3 region has 13 residues. Trimming took off 7 bases at V and 0 bases at J, with 10 bases between the two ends. Germline CDR1 reads SGHAT; CDR2 reads FQNNGV. CDR3 in DNA: TGTGCCAGCAAAGTACAGAGCTCCTACGAGCAGTACTTC. It translates to CASKVQSSYEQYF.

The rearrangement links TRBV19 to TRBJ1-5, with D unresolved. Germline CDR1 and CDR2: LNHDA and SQIVND (reference sequence). The V end lost 8 bases, the J end lost 2 bases, and 10 bases lay between the germline ends. The CDR3 loop spans 13 amino acids. The chain's CDR3 is CASSEEGNQPQHF. CDR3 sequence (DNA): TGTGCCAGTTCGGAGGAGGGCAATCAGCCCCAGCATTTT. The whole variable domain, remainder taken from reference TRBV19 and TRBJ1-5, is DGGITQSPKYLFRKEGQNVTLSCEQNLNHDAMYWYRQDPGQGLRLIYYSQIVNDFQKGDIAEGYSVSREKKESFPLTVTSAQKNPTAFYLCASSEEGNQPQHFGDGTRLSIL.

This clone was counted only a few times. Written as DNA, the CDR3 is TGTGCCAGCAGCCCGCTGACAGGGCTGACTGAAGCTTTCTTT. Its protein product is CASSPLTGLTEAFF. The J gene is TRBJ1-1, the V gene TRBV5-6, with 7 bases lining up with TRBD1. V lost 4 bases to trimming and J lost 5 bases; unmatched junction nucleotides: 8. The CDR3 sequence is 14 residues long. The germline V gene has CDR1 SGHDT and CDR2 YYEEEE. The variable domain in full, completed from reference TRBV5-6 and TRBJ1-1, reads DAGVTQSPTHLIKTRGQQVTLRCSPKSGHDTVSWYQQALGQGPQFIFQYYEEEERQRGNFPDRFSGHQFPNYSSELNVNALLLGDSALYLCASSPLTGLTEAFFGQGTRLTVV.

The chain couples TRBV10-3 to TRBJ2-7, with a tentative D call TRBD1 (6 bases). Looked up from germline, CDR1 is ENHRY and CDR2 is SYGVKD. The CDR3 extends over 13 amino acids. Trimming shortened V by 3 bases and J by 2 bases, and 8 bases separated the two germline ends. In DNA, the CDR3 is TGTGCCATCAGTGATCAGGGGACCTACGAGCAGTACTTC. Its translation is CAISDQGTYEQYF.

As to this clone: Germline is not matched at one junction end, which may reflect a read error. The V call is TRBV2, the J call TRBJ2-2; TRBD2 matches 7 bases. CDR1 is SNHLY, CDR2 FYNNEI, per germline. The CDR3 totals 15 residues. Here the CDR3 reads CASREGAGRTGELFF. The CDR3 region has the DNA TGTGCCAGCAGAGAAGGAGCGGGGAGGACCGGGGAGCTGTTTTTT.

This clone was observed a handful of times. V usage is TRBV29-1 and J usage is TRBJ1-2, with D maybe TRBD1 (5 bases). CDR3 length: 13 amino acids. The V gene lost 8 bases and the J gene lost 2 bases, with 15 bases spanning the gap. The germline gives CDR1 SQVTM, CDR2 ANQGSEA. CDR3 sequence reads: CSHLDSRNYGYTF. The DNA of the CDR3 is TGCAGCCATTTAGACAGTCGCAACTATGGCTACACCTTC.

The CDR3 reads CASSLGQTNTGELFF. CDR3 in DNA: TGCGCCAGCAGCTTAGGACAGACGAACACCGGGGAGCTGTTTTTT. The rearrangement uses TRBV5-1 and TRBJ2-2, with a weak D call TRBD1 (6 bases). The CDR3 loop spans 15 amino acids. The germline V gene has CDR1 SGHRS and CDR2 YFSETQ. The V end lost 2 bases, the J end lost 0 bases, and 8 bases lay between the germline ends.

The rearrangement links TRBV7-2 to TRBJ2-5; D gene ambiguous. Germline lookup yields CDR1 SGHTA and CDR2 FQGNSA. Deletions cut 5 bases from V and 1 base from J, with 5 bases between. The CDR3 totals 12 residues. CDR3 DNA sequence: TGTGCCAGCAGCATATTCCAAGAGACCCAGTACTTC. Translating gives CASSIFQETQYF.

CDR3 nucleotide sequence: TGTGCCAGCAGCTTGTTACTTGGGGCCAACGTCCTGACTTTC. It specifies CASSLLLGANVLTF. The chain joins TRBV5-4 to TRBJ2-6, with D unclear. The CDR3 covers 14 residues. The germline V gene encodes CDR1 SGHNT and CDR2 YYREEE (reference sequence). The V end lost 1 base, the J end lost 3 bases, and 5 bases lay between the germline ends.

This clone has more than one count but fewer than ten. This chain links TRBV5-1 with TRBJ2-6, with D uncertain. Germline V gene lookup returns CDR1 SGHRS and CDR2 YFSETQ. The CDR3 runs 15 residues. Trimming took 4 bases from V and 4 from J, leaving 12 bases between them. The CDR3 loop reads CASSPISTGANVLTF. CDR3 nucleotides: TGCGCCAGCAGCCCGATAAGCACCGGGGCCAACGTCCTGACTTTC. Combining the CDR3 with reference TRBV5-1 and TRBJ2-6 gives the whole variable domain KAGVTQTPRYLIKTRGQQVTLSCSPISGHRSVSWYQQTPGQGLQFLFEYFSETQRNKGNFPGRFSGRQFSNSRSEMNVSTLELGDSALYLCASSPISTGANVLTFGAGSRLTVL.

This chain joins TRBV5-1 and TRBJ1-1; D may be TRBD1 (6 bases). CDR1 is SGHRS and CDR2 is YFSETQ in the germline V gene. V gave up 0 bases and J gave up 4 bases, with 13 bases separating them. The CDR3 contains 15 residues. The CDR3 sequence: CASSLEGRGVTEAFF. The CDR3 nucleotides are TGCGCCAGCAGCTTGGAGGGCAGGGGTGTCACTGAAGCTTTCTTT.

This clone was recorded a few times. V gene TRBV27 combines with J gene TRBJ2-3; 10 nucleotides align to TRBD2. The CDR3 has 16 amino acids. With V trimmed by 2 bases and J by 2 bases, 4 bases remained unmatched. Germline V CDR1 and CDR2: MNHEY, SMNVEV (reference sequence). The CDR3 nucleotides are TGTGCCAGCAGTTTAGGGGGACTAGCGCACACAGATACGCAGTATTTT. This codes for CASSLGGLAHTDTQYF.

The sample holds many counts of this clone. J is TRBJ2-6 and V is TRBV5-1, with D perhaps TRBD1 (7 bases). The V end was cut by 6 bases, the J end by 4 bases, with 17 bases between. Germline V gives CDR1 SGHRS, CDR2 YFSETQ. This CDR3 comprises 16 residues. In DNA, the CDR3 is TGCGCCAGCAACGACGGAGGGGGCGCCGGGGCCAACGTCCTGACTTTC. This gives the protein CASNDGGGAGANVLTF.

The table lists this clone with a few counts. V gene TRBV7-9 combines with J gene TRBJ2-2; D is possibly TRBD2 (6 bases). Germline CDR1 reads SEHNR; CDR2 reads FQNEAQ (reference sequence). Trimming took 8 bases from V and 5 from J, leaving 9 bases between them. The CDR3 extends over 12 amino acids. The DNA for the CDR3 is TGTGCCAGCGCGGGGTTAACCGGGGAGCTGTTTTTT. Amino acids: CASAGLTGELFF.

This clone was seen a few times. The CDR3 region is CASSQDLRREGTQYF. Here the CDR3 DNA reads TGCGCCAGCAGCCAAGATCTCCGCAGGGAGGGGACCCAGTACTTC. V is TRBV4-1 and J is TRBJ2-5; 7 bases fit TRBD2. V lost 0 bases, J lost 7 bases, and 8 bases stayed unmatched. Germline loops: CDR1 MGHRA, CDR2 YSYEKL. The CDR3 sequence is 15 residues long.

This clone came up a few times. V is TRBV4-2 and J is TRBJ2-1; 10 bases are a match to TRBD2. This CDR3 is built from 19 residues. V was clipped by 0 bases and J by 2 bases; unmatched bases: 10. The germline V gene encodes CDR1 LGHNA and CDR2 YNFKEQ. The CDR3: CASSQENAWSGRAYNEQFF. Here the CDR3 DNA reads TGTGCCAGCAGCCAAGAGAACGCTTGGAGCGGGAGGGCCTACAATGAGCAGTTCTTC.

This clone was counted a few times. This chain uses TRBV7-9 with TRBJ2-7; the D gene is possibly TRBD2 (5 bases). The CDR3 sequence is 14 residues long. Germline V gene lookup returns CDR1 SEHNR and CDR2 FQNEAQ (reference sequence). The V end lost 3 bases, the J end lost 0 bases, and 9 bases lay between the germline ends. The CDR3 spells CASSFTGVSYEQYF. In DNA form, the CDR3 reads TGTGCCAGCAGCTTTACCGGGGTCTCCTACGAGCAGTACTTC. Variable domain in full (rest from reference TRBV7-9 and TRBJ2-7): DTGVSQNPRHKITKRGQNVTFRCDPISEHNRLYWYRQTLGQGPEFLTYFQNEAQLEKSRLLSDRFSAERPKGSFSTLEIQRTEQGDSAMYLCASSFTGVSYEQYFGPGTRLTVT.

The chain couples TRBV7-3 to TRBJ2-1, with D possibly matching TRBD1 (6 bases). Deletions cut 5 bases from V and 7 bases from J, with 15 bases between. CDR3 length equals 14 residues. Germline V gene lookup returns CDR1 SGHTA and CDR2 FQGTGA. The CDR3 reads CASSLSGASNEQFF. The CDR3 DNA follows: TGTGCCAGCAGCCTGTCAGGGGCTTCGAATGAGCAGTTCTTC.

There are a few counts of this clone. This sequence joins TRBV11-2 and TRBJ1-1; 7 nucleotides align to TRBD1. The junction had 6 bases not matched to a gene; V was cut back by 3 bases and J by 5 bases. The CDR3 runs 14 residues. In germline, CDR1 is SGHAT, CDR2 FQNNGV. Here the CDR3 reads CASSFDRAGTEAFF. DNA for the CDR3: TGTGCCAGCAGCTTCGACAGGGCGGGGACTGAAGCTTTCTTT.

This chain links TRBV30 with TRBJ2-7; D may be TRBD1 (6 bases). Germline lookup yields CDR1 GTSNPN and CDR2 SVGIG (reference sequence). The germline V and J ends were trimmed by 4 bases and 5 bases, with 18 bases remaining between them. This CDR3 has 14 residues. The DNA for the CDR3 is TGTGCCTGGAACCGCCGAGACAGGATTAACGAGCAGTACTTC. It specifies CAWNRRDRINEQYF.

This clone was seen a few times. The chain recombines TRBV18 with TRBJ2-5; a possible D gene is TRBD2 (6 bases). V gave up 2 bases and J gave up 1 base, with 8 bases separating them. Germline V CDR1 and CDR2: KGHSH, LQKENI. The CDR3 runs 14 residues. The CDR3 DNA follows: TGTGCCAGCTCACCAATGACTAGCCAAGAGACCCAGTACTTC. Its protein is CASSPMTSQETQYF.